These 5 T cell receptor beta chains share one sample of origin, sequenced in a study of radiation and T cells in renal cell carcinoma. Regarding time point: baseline pretreatment blood. Described treatment: 15 Gy SBRT to primary tumor, nephrectomy 4 weeks later. Data came from immunoSEQ multiplex PCR; TCRdb stores just in-frame clones and leaves some out. The sample shows tens of thousands of clones, 82% of them seen only once. The material was blood, obtained from a patient whose treatment included radiotherapy and nephrectomy. These TCRs come from a man aged 55-75 years with renal cell carcinoma.

The chain couples TRBV19 to TRBJ1-5; TRBD1 matches at 8 bases. The CDR3 sequence is 14 residues long. Per the germline V gene, CDR1 is LNHDA and CDR2 is SQIVND (reference sequence). Trimming removed 10 bases from V and 4 bases from J; junction bases left unmatched: 9. The CDR3 nucleotides read TGTGCCACCAGACCAGGGGGCGTGAATCAGCCCCAGCATTTT. It codes for CATRPGGVNQPQHF.

The V gene is TRBV4-1, the J gene TRBJ2-5; D is uncertain. The CDR3 runs 16 residues. Germline V gives CDR1 MGHRA, CDR2 YSYEKL. Trimming left V 0 bases short and J 1 base short, with 12 bases between. As DNA, the CDR3 is TGCGCCAGCAGCCAAGATGGTAATCCGGCCCAAGAGACCCAGTACTTC. Translated: CASSQDGNPAQETQYF.

This sequence joins TRBV5-4 and TRBJ2-3, with TRBD2 matching over 10 bases. Trimming took 0 bases from V and 0 from J; bases not matched to a gene: 7. This CDR3 contains 18 residues. CDR1 SGHNT and CDR2 YYREEE come from the germline V gene (reference sequence). The CDR3 is CASSLARLAGASTDTQYF. As DNA, the CDR3 is TGTGCCAGCAGCTTGGCCAGACTAGCGGGCGCTAGCACAGATACGCAGTATTTT.

Turning to this clone: A junction boundary mismatches the germline segment, possibly from a read error. The rearrangement joins TRBV14 to TRBJ2-7, with 13 positions matching TRBD2. The CDR3 runs to 14 residues. Germline CDR1 reads SGHDN; CDR2 reads FVKESK. The CDR3 coding sequence is TGTGCCAGCAGCCAAGGCCTGAGGACTAGCGGGAGACACTTC. Translated: CASSQGLRTSGRHF.

The CDR3 DNA reads TGTGCCAGCACCCCTTCACCAGCGGGAGGGCCCGAGCAGTACTTC. Protein sequence: CASTPSPAGGPEQYF. The chain uses TRBV27 and TRBJ2-7, with 10 bases fitting TRBD2. The ends lost 7 bases at V and 6 bases at J; junction bases unmatched: 12. The V gene's germline CDR1 is MNHEY and CDR2 SMNVEV (reference sequence). The CDR3 totals 15 residues.